This TCR beta chain was captured in a study of OX40 agonist ivuxolimab in advanced cancers. Across the study: The treatment was a fully human IgG2 OX40 agonist, ivuxolimab. A partial response was reached by three patients: one with hepatocellular carcinoma and two with cutaneous melanoma.

The CDR3 consists of 14 residues. V was clipped by 6 bases and J by 1 base, with 12 bases between them. Per the germline V gene, CDR1 is SGHAT and CDR2 is FQNNGV. Concerning this clone itself: Antigen: not known.

Patients with a history of autoimmune disease or on systemic immunosuppression were excluded. Points from the study as a whole: CD8+ T cells (on average) carried more expanded clones than CD4+ T cells.

Libraries were prepared by immunoSEQ multiplex PCR; TCRdb keeps only in-frame clonotypes and omits some of them. The repertoire includes more than 75,000 clones, approximately 85% of them detected once, and roughly 6% sits in the top ten. The chain carries TRBV11-2 and TRBJ1-1; D ambiguous. The sample in question was CD4+ or CD8+ T cells sorted from blood, obtained in a trial of the OX40 agonist ivuxolimab. The clonotype comes from an adult with an advanced solid tumor such as melanoma, head and neck, liver or kidney cancer. The CDR3 protein is CASSSDPGNTEAFF. In DNA, the CDR3 is TGTGCCAGCAGTTCAGATCCGGGGAACACTGAAGCTTTCTTT.